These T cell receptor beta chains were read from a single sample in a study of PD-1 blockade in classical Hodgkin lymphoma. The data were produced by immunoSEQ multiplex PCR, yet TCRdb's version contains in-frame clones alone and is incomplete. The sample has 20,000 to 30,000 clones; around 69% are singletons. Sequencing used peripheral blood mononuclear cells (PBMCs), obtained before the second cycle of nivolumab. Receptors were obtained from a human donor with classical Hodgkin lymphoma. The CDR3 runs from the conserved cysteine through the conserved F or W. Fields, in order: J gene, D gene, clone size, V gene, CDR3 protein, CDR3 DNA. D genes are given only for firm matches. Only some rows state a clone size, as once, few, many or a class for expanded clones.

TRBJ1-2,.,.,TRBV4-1,CASSQEGRTIGGFGYTF,TGCGCCAGCAGCCAAGAGGGCAGGACTATTGGGGGATTTGGCTACACCTTC
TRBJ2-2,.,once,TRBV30,CAWRGRITGELFF,TGTGCCTGGAGAGGCAGGATCACCGGGGAGCTGTTTTTT
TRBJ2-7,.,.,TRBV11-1,CAGSLELTGLSYEQYF,TGTGCCGGCAGCTTAGAGCTAACGGGTCTTTCCTACGAGCAGTACTTC
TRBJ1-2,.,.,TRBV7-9,CASSEDRNYGYTF,TGTGCCAGCAGCGAAGACAGAAACTATGGCTACACCTTC
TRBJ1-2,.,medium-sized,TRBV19,CASSPKPSVMNYGYTF,TGTGCCAGTAGTCCCAAACCCAGTGTAATGAACTATGGCTACACCTTC
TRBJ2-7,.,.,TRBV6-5,CASSSQGLGEQYF,TGTGCCAGCAGTAGCCAGGGTTTGGGCGAGCAGTACTTC
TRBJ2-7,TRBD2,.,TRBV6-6,CASSPTSGGYEQYF,TGTGCCAGCAGTCCCACTAGCGGGGGATACGAGCAGTACTTC
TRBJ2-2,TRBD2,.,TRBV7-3,CASSLQRDGTGELFF,TGTGCCAGCAGCTTACAGCGGGACGGCACCGGGGAGCTGTTTTTT
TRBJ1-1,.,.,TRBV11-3,CASSLRGTEAFF,TGTGCCAGCAGCCTACGGGGCACTGAAGCTTTCTTT
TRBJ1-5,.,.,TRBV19,CASSSMVGGQPQHF,TGTGCCAGTAGTAGTATGGTTGGGGGGCAGCCCCAGCATTTT
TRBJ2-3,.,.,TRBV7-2,CASSLGLQTDTQYF,TGTGCCAGCAGCTTAGGGTTGCAGACAGATACGCAGTATTTT
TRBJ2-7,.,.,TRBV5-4,CASSLGGQGHHEQYF,TGTGCCAGCAGCTTGGGAGGGCAGGGTCACCACGAGCAGTACTTC
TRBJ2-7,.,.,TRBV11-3,CASSSGGAASTYEQYF,TGTGCCAGCAGCTCAGGGGGGGCGGCTTCCACCTACGAGCAGTACTTC
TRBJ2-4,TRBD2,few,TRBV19,CASSPWEGWDRDIQYF,TGTGCCAGTAGTCCTTGGGAGGGCTGGGATCGGGACATTCAGTACTTC
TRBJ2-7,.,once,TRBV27,CASSTPSAGAYEQYF,TGTGCCAGCAGTACCCCCTCAGCAGGGGCCTACGAGCAGTACTTC
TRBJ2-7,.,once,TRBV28,CASSEGGGWGEQYF,TGTGCCAGCAGTGAAGGGGGGGGCTGGGGAGAGCAGTACTTC
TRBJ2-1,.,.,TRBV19,CASSNAAGNEQFF,TGTGCCAGTAGTAACGCAGCAGGGAATGAGCAGTTCTTC
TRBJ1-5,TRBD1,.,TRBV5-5,CASSPHPPRQGGSNQPQHF,TGTGCCAGCAGCCCTCACCCCCCGAGACAGGGTGGTAGCAATCAGCCCCAGCATTTT
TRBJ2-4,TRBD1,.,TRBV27,CASRHGTGNIQYF,TGTGCCAGCAGGCACGGGACAGGAAACATTCAGTACTTC
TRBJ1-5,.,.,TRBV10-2,CASSESNIFQPQHF,TGCGCCAGCAGTGAGTCGAACATCTTTCAGCCCCAGCATTTT
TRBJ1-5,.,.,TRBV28,CASKSGNQPQHF,TGTGCCAGCAAGTCGGGGAATCAGCCCCAGCATTTT
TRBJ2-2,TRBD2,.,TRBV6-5,CASSTGLASTGELFF,TGTGCCAGCAGTACGGGACTAGCGAGCACCGGGGAGCTGTTTTTT
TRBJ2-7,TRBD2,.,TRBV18,CASSPTGGGLDEQYF,TGTGCCAGCTCACCGACCGGGGGGGGGCTGGACGAGCAGTACTTC
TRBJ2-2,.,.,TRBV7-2,CASSSRQGRELFF,TGTGCCAGCAGCTCGAGGCAGGGCAGAGAGCTGTTTTTT
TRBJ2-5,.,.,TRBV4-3,CASSQDHGGEETQYF,TGCGCCAGCAGCCAAGATCACGGCGGGGAAGAGACCCAGTACTTC
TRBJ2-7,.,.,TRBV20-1,CSAKAHEQYF,TGCAGTGCTAAGGCCCACGAGCAGTACTTC
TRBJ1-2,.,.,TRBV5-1,CASSLDARQHNGYTF,TGTGCCAGCAGCTTGGATGCGCGTCAACACAATGGCTACACCTTC
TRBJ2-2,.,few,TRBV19,CASSIGGWTGELFF,TGTGCCAGTAGTATAGGAGGGTGGACCGGGGAGCTGTTTTTT
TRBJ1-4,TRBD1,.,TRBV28,CASSLWTGGGEKLFF,TGTGCCAGCAGTTTATGGACAGGGGGAGGAGAAAAACTGTTTTTT